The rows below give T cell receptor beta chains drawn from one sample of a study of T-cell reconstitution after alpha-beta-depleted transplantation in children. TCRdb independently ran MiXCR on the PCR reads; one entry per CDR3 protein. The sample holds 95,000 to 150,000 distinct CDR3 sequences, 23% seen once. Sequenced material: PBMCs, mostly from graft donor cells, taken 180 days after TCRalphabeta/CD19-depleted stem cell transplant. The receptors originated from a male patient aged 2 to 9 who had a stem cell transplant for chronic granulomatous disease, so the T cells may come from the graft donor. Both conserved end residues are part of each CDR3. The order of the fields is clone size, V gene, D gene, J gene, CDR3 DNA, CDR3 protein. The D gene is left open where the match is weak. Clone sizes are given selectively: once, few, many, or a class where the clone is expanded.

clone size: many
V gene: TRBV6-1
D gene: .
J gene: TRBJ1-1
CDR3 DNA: TGTGCCAGCAGTAAGAAGTCAATGCGAAACACTGAAGCTTTCTTT
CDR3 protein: CASSKKSMRNTEAFF

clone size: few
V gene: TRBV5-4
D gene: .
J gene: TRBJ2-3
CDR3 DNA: TGTGCCAGCAGCGGAATGGCGCGCCCAGATACGCAGTATTTT
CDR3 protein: CASSGMARPDTQYF

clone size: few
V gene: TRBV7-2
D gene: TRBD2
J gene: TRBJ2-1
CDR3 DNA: TGTGCCAGCAGCTTAATTACCTTAGCGGGAAATGAGCAGTTCTTC
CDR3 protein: CASSLITLAGNEQFF

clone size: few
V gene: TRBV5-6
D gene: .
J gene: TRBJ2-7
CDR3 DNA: TGTGCCAGCAGCTCGTCTATGTACTACGAGCAGTACTTC
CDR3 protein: CASSSSMYYEQYF

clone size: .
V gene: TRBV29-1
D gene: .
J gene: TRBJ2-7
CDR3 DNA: TGCAGCGTCAAGGGACGGTTCAACGACGAGCAGTACTTC
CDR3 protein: CSVKGRFNDEQYF

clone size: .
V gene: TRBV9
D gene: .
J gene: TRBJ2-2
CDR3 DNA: TGTGCCAGCAGCATAGGGGCGGGAAACACCGGGGAGCTGTTTTTT
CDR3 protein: CASSIGAGNTGELFF

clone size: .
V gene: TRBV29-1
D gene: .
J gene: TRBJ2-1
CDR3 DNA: TGCAGCGTGTGGGGTACGGGGAACAATGAGCAGTTCTTC
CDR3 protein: CSVWGTGNNEQFF

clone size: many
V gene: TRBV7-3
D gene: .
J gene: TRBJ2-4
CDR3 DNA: TGTGCCAGCAGCTCAGACGGGCTAAACATTCAGTACTTC
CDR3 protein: CASSSDGLNIQYF

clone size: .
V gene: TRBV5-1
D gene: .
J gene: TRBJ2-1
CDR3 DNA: TGCGCCAGCAGCGGGATCTCCTACAATGAGCAGTTCTTC
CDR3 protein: CASSGISYNEQFF

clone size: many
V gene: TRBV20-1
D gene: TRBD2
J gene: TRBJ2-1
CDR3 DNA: TGCAGTGCCGCCGGGACTAGCGGACACAATGAGCAGTTCTTC
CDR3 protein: CSAAGTSGHNEQFF

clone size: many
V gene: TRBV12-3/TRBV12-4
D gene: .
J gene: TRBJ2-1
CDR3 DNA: TGTGCCAGCAGTTTGAGTGGCGGGGACAATGAGCAGTTCTTC
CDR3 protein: CASSLSGGDNEQFF

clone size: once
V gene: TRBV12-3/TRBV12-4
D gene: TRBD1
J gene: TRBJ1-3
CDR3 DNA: TGTGCCAGCGCCTTGAGGGGGGGACAGTTCTCTGGAAACACCATATATTTT
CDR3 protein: CASALRGGQFSGNTIYF

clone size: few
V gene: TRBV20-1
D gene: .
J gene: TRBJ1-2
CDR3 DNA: TGCAGTGCTCTGGGGGGCGGTGGCTACACCTTC
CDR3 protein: CSALGGGGYTF

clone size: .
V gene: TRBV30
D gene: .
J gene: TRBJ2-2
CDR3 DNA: TGTGCCCGATCGTGGACGTCTGTGAACACCGGGGAGCTGTTTTTT
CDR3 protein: CARSWTSVNTGELFF

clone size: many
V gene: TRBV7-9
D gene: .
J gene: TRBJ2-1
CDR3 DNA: TGTGCCAGCAGCTTAGGTGCTGGGGAAAACAATGAGCAGTTCTTC
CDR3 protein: CASSLGAGENNEQFF

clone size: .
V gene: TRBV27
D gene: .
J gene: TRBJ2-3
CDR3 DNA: TGTGCCAGCAGACTAACCCTGTCGACAGATACGCAGTATTTT
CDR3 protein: CASRLTLSTDTQYF

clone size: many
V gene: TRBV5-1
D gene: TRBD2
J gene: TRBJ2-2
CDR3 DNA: TGCGCCAGCAGCGGCGGACTAGCGGGAGGCGCCGGGGAGCTGTTTTTT
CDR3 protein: CASSGGLAGGAGELFF

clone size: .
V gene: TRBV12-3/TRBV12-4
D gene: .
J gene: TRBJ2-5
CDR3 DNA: TGTGCCAGCAGTTTATTGGGGGGAGAGACCCAGTACTTC
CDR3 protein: CASSLLGGETQYF

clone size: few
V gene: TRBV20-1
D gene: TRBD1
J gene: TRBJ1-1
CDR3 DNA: TGCAGTGCTATCCGGGACAGGAGAGTGAACACTGAAGCTTTCTTT
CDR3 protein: CSAIRDRRVNTEAFF

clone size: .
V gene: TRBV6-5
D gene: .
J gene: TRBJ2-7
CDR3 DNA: TGTGCCAGCAGTTACTCCGCCTCGCTGTTTGGTTCCTACGAGCAGTACTTC
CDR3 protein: CASSYSASLFGSYEQYF

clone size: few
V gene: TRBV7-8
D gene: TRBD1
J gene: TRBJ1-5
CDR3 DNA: TGTGCCAGCAGGCTGACAGGGTATTTTCAGCCCCAGCATTTT
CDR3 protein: CASRLTGYFQPQHF

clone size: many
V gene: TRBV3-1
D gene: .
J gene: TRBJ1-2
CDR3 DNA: TGTGCCAGCAGCCGGGAAGGTCGAGGCTACACCTTC
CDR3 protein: CASSREGRGYTF

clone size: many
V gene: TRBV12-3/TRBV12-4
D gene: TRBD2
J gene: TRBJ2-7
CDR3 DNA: TGTGCCTCCAACCGCGGGGGAGGACAAGAGCAGTACTTC
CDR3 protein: CASNRGGGQEQYF

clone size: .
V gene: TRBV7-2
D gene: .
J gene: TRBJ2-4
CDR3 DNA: TGTGCCAGCAGCCCTGTGGCGCTAGCCAAAAACATTCAGTACTTC
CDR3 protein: CASSPVALAKNIQYF

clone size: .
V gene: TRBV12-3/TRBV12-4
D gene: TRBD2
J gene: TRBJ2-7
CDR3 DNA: TGTGCCATTCCGCCGGGACTAGCGGCCTACGAGCAGTACTTC
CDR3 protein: CAIPPGLAAYEQYF

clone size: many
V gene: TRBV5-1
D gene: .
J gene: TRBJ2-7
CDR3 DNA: TGCGCCAGCAGTCTAACTACTACTAGAATCGACGAGCAGTACTTC
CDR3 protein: CASSLTTTRIDEQYF

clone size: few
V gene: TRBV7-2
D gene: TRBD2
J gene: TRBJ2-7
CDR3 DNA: TGTGCCAGCAGTCAAGTGGGGACTAGCGGTTACGAGCAGTACTTC
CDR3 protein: CASSQVGTSGYEQYF

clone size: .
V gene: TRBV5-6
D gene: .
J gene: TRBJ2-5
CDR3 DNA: TGTGCCAGCAGCTGCGAGTACTTC
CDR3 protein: CASSCEYF

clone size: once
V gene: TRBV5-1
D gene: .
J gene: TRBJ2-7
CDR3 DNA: TGCGCCAGCAGCGGTCAGTTTTCCTCCTACGAGCAGTACTTC
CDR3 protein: CASSGQFSSYEQYF

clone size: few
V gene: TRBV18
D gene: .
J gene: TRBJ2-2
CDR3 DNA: TGTGCCAGCTCACCACTGGGGGCTAACGGGGAGCTGTTTTTT
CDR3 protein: CASSPLGANGELFF

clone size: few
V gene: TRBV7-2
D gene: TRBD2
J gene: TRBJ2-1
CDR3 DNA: TGTGCCAGCAGCTTAGCGGGTGTGGGACTAGCGATTTCGAGCTCCTACAATGAGCAGTTCTTC
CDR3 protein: CASSLAGVGLAISSSYNEQFF

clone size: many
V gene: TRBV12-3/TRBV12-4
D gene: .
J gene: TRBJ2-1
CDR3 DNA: TGTGCCAGCAGTTTATATTCCTATGAGCAGTTCTTC
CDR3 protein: CASSLYSYEQFF

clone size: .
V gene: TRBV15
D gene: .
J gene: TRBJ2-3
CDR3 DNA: TGTGCCACCAGCAGAGATCTGGGGGTAGGAACAGATACGCAGTATTTT
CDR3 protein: CATSRDLGVGTDTQYF

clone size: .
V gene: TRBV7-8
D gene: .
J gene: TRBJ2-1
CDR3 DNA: TGTGCCAGCAGTCCAGCCTCCTACAATGAGCAGTTCTTC
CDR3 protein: CASSPASYNEQFF

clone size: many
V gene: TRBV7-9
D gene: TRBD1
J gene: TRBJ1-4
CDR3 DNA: TGTGCCAGCAGCTTAAGGACAGGGTCAACTAATGAAAAACTGTTTTTT
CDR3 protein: CASSLRTGSTNEKLFF

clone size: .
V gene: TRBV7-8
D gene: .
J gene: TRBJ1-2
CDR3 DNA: TGTGCCAGCAGCTTAGCCTTTACCTATGGCTACACCTTC
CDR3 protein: CASSLAFTYGYTF

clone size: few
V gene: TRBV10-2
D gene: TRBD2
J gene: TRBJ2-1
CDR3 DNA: TGCGCCAGCAGTGTTACTAGCGGCCCCGGTGGTTATCAGTTCTTC
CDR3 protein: CASSVTSGPGGYQFF

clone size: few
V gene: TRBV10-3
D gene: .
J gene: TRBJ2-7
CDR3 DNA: TGTGCCATCAGTGAGTCGAGGGACTCAGAGGGGGAGCAGTACTTC
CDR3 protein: CAISESRDSEGEQYF

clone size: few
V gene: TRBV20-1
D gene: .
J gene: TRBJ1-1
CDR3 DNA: TGCAGTGCTCCGATGGGGTCGGTGAACACTGAAGCTTTCTTT
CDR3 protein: CSAPMGSVNTEAFF

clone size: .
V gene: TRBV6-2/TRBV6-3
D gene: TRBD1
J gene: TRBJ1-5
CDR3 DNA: TGTGCCAGCAGGCCTACAGACAGGGGGAGAAATCAGCCCCAGCATTTT
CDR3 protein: CASRPTDRGRNQPQHF

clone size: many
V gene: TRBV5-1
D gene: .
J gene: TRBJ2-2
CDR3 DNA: TGCGCCAGCAGCCGACTTGTGGGGGGCCGGGCCGGGGAGCTGTTTTTT
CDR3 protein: CASSRLVGGRAGELFF

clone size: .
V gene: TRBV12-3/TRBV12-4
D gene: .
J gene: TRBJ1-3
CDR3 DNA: TGTGCCAGCAGTTTATCCACCATATATTTT
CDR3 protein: CASSLSTIYF

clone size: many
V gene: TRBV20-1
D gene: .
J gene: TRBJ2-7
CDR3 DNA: TGCAGTATCCGGGACGGAGCCTCCTACGAGCAGTACTTC
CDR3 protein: CSIRDGASYEQYF

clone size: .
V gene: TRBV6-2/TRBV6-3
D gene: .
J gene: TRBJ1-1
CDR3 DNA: TGTGCCAGCAGTTCCGCCATCCTTTTCTTCTTT
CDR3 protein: CASSSAILFFF

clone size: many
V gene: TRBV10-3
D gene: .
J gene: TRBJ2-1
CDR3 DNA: TGTGCCAACCGGGACGAGGGGGATGAGCAGTTCTTC
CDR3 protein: CANRDEGDEQFF